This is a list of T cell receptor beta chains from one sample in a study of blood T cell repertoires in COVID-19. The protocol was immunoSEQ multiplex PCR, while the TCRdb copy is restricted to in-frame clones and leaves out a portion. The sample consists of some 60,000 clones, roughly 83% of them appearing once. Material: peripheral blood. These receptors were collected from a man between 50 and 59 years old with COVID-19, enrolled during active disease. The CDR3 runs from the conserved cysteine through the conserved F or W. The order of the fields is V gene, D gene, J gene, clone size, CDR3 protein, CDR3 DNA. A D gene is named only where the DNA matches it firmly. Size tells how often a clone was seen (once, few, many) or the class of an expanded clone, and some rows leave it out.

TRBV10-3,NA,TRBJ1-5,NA,CAIHSGVSNQPQHF,TGTGCCATCCATTCAGGGGTTAGCAATCAGCCCCAGCATTTT
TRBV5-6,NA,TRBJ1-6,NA,CASRGRNNSPLHF,TGTGCCAGCAGGGGCAGAAATAATTCACCCCTCCACTTT
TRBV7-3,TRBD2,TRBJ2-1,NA,CASSLLGTSVYNEQFF,TGTGCCAGCAGCTTATTGGGGACTAGCGTCTACAATGAGCAGTTCTTC
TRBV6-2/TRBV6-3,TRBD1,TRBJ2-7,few,CASSPSPRQRDRGYEQYF,TGTGCCAGCAGCCCCTCTCCTCGGCAACGGGACAGGGGCTACGAGCAGTACTTC
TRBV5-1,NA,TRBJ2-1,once,CASSLGLQGWNNEQFF,TGCGCCAGCAGCTTGGGTTTGCAGGGCTGGAACAATGAGCAGTTCTTC
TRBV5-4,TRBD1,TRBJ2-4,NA,CASSSLPGTGDIQYF,TGTGCCAGCAGCTCCCTTCCCGGGACAGGTGACATTCAGTACTTC
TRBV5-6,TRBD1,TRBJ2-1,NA,CASSRQGQDNEQFF,TGTGCCAGCAGCCGACAGGGTCAGGACAATGAGCAGTTCTTC
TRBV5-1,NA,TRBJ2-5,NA,CASWSGVEETQYF,TGCGCCAGCTGGTCAGGTGTAGAGGAGACCCAGTACTTC
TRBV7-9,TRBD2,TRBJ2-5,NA,CASSLAGLAGVETQYF,TGTGCCAGCAGCTTAGCCGGACTAGCGGGAGTTGAGACCCAGTACTTC
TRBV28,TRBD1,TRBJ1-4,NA,CASSAQGPGEKLFF,TGTGCCAGCAGTGCACAGGGGCCGGGTGAAAAACTGTTTTTT
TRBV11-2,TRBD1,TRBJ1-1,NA,CASAQGGALNTEAFF,TGTGCCAGCGCCCAAGGGGGCGCGTTGAACACTGAAGCTTTCTTT
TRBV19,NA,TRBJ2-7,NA,CASSPTRQSYEQYF,TGTGCCAGTAGTCCCACGCGGCAGTCCTACGAGCAGTACTTC
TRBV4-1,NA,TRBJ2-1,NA,CASSLHRASVGHNEQFF,TGCGCCAGCAGCCTCCACAGGGCAAGCGTGGGGCACAATGAGCAGTTCTTC
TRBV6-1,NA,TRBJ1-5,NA,CASSEHRGFGQPQHF,TGTGCCAGCAGTGAACATCGAGGGTTTGGTCAGCCCCAGCATTTT
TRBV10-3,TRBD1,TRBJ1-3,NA,CAISESGDSKNTIYF,TGTGCCATCAGTGAGTCGGGGGACAGCAAAAACACCATATATTTT
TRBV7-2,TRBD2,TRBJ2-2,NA,CASSLVSGRTGELFF,TGTGCCAGCAGCTTAGTTAGCGGGAGAACCGGGGAGCTGTTTTTT
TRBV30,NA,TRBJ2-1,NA,CAWSRGWGNSYNEQFF,TGTGCCTGGAGTCGCGGGTGGGGTAACTCCTACAATGAGCAGTTCTTC
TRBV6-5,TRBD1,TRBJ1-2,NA,CASSPGQTNYGYTF,TGTGCCAGCAGTCCGGGACAGACTAACTATGGCTACACCTTC
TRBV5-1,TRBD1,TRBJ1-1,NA,CASSFSGGNTEAFF,TGCGCCAGCAGCTTCTCAGGGGGGAACACTGAAGCTTTCTTT
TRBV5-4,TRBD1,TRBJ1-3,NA,CASSSGQGGNTIYF,TGTGCCAGCAGCTCGGGACAGGGGGGAAACACCATATATTTT
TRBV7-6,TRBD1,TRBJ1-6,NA,CASSYRQGTGSPLHF,TGTGCCAGCAGCTACAGACAGGGGACAGGATCACCCCTCCACTTT
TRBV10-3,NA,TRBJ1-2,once,CAITDPWTDGVYGYTF,TGTGCCATAACCGATCCCTGGACCGACGGGGTTTATGGCTACACCTTC
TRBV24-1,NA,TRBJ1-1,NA,CATTSGGANTEAFF,TGTGCCACCACCTCGGGAGGGGCGAACACTGAAGCTTTCTTT
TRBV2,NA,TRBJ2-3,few,CASRDPTRSTDTQYF,TGTGCCAGCAGAGATCCGACTAGGAGCACAGATACGCAGTATTTT
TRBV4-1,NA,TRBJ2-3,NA,CASRGTLLSDTQYF,TGCGCCAGCAGAGGGACACTTTTGTCAGATACGCAGTATTTT
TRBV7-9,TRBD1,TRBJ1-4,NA,CASSLAGTGRREKLFF,TGTGCCAGCAGCTTAGCAGGGACAGGGAGACGTGAAAAACTGTTTTTT
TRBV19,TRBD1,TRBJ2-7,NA,CASNNRGTYEQYF,TGTGCCAGTAACAACAGGGGGACCTACGAGCAGTACTTC
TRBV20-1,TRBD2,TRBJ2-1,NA,CSASRGGRAINEQFF,TGCAGTGCTAGTCGGGGCGGGAGGGCCATCAATGAGCAGTTCTTC
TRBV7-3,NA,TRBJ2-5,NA,CASSSGVGQGETQYF,TGTGCCAGCAGCTCAGGAGTTGGACAAGGGGAGACCCAGTACTTC
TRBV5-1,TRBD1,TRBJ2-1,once,CASSYPPRDRGRNEQFF,TGCGCCAGCAGTTATCCCCCTCGGGACAGGGGGCGCAATGAGCAGTTCTTC
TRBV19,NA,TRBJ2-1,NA,CASSPQGSSYNEQFF,TGTGCCAGTAGCCCACAAGGGAGCTCCTACAATGAGCAGTTCTTC
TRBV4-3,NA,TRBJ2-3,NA,CASSQGGAGGSDTQYF,TGCGCCAGCAGCCAAGGAGGGGCAGGGGGGTCAGATACGCAGTATTTT
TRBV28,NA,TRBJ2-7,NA,CASSPLSGQTYEQYF,TGTGCCAGCAGTCCCCTCTCGGGACAAACCTACGAGCAGTACTTC
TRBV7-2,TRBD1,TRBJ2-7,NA,CASSPRTGVYEQYF,TGTGCCAGCAGCCCCCGGACAGGGGTCTACGAGCAGTACTTC
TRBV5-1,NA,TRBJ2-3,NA,CASSLSLTATDTQYF,TGCGCCAGCAGCTTGTCTCTGACAGCAACAGATACGCAGTATTTT
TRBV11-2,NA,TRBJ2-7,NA,CASSLVPERHQYF,TGTGCCAGCAGCTTAGTCCCCGAGCGGCACCAGTACTTC
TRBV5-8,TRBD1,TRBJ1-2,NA,CASSTDRAGYGYTF,TGTGCCAGCAGCACGGACAGGGCCGGCTATGGCTACACCTTC
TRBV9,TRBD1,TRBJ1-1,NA,CASSVEVRGPTEAFF,TGTGCCAGCAGCGTAGAAGTGAGGGGGCCCACTGAAGCTTTCTTT
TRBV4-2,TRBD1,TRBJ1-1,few,CASSQITGARTEAFF,TGTGCCAGCAGCCAGATAACAGGGGCTAGGACTGAAGCTTTCTTT
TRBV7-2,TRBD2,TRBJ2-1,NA,CASSPRTSGRRDEQFF,TGTGCCAGCAGCCCCAGGACTAGCGGGAGGAGGGATGAGCAGTTCTTC
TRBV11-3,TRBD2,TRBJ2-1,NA,CASSAASSGSNNEQFF,TGTGCCAGCAGCGCCGCGTCTAGCGGGAGTAACAATGAGCAGTTCTTC
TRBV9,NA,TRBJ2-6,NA,CASSVGGEAAGANVLTF,TGTGCCAGCAGCGTCGGAGGCGAGGCAGCTGGGGCCAACGTCCTGACTTTC
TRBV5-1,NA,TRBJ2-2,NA,CASSLAASWSGELFF,TGCGCCAGCAGCTTGGCCGCTAGTTGGTCCGGGGAGCTGTTTTTT